This TCR beta chain was identified in a study of identical twins. This clonotype was seen a handful of times. TCRdb itself ran the 5' RACE reads through MiXCR, one entry per CDR3 protein. The table shows approximately 410,000 distinct CDR3 sequences, with approximately 17% occurring only once. The CDR3 consists of 15 residues. CDR1 and CDR2 (germline): ENHRY, SYGVKD. Trimming removed 7 bases from V and 5 bases from J; junction bases left unmatched: 7. Sequenced: naive T cells sorted from blood. The receptor was derived from a man in his forties or fifties in good health. The chain couples TRBV10-3 to TRBJ2-1, with 11 nucleotides matching TRBD2. CDR3 coding DNA: TGTGCCATCACCAAACTAGCGGGAGTTGACAATGAGCAGTTCTTC. Protein sequence: CAITKLAGVDNEQFF.